The 7 T cell receptor beta chains listed next were all sequenced from one sample in a study of cytomegalovirus exposure and HLA in healthy donors. Primers included in the PCR were 60 Vbeta and 13 Jbeta primers. The table came from immunoSEQ multiplex PCR; TCRdb's copy has only in-frame clones and leaves some out. The table shows approximately 120,000 clones, with approximately 70% occurring only once. Sequencing used PBMCs. The receptors derive from a man in his sixties in good health and CMV-seropositive.

This clone was recorded a few times. The chain has TRBV28 and TRBJ1-2; D gene unclear. Germline CDR1 reads MDHEN; CDR2 reads SYDVKM. The CDR3 is 12 residues long. The germline V and J ends were trimmed by 2 bases and 8 bases, with 9 bases remaining between them. DNA of the CDR3: TGTGCCAGCAGTTTAGGGCCACTCGGCTACACCTTC. It yields the protein CASSLGPLGYTF.

This clone was detected only once. V and J are TRBV7-9 and TRBJ1-2; TRBD1 might be the D (5 bases). The CDR3 contains 16 residues. Germline lookup yields CDR1 SEHNR and CDR2 FQNEAQ (reference sequence). The germline V and J ends were trimmed by 6 bases and 8 bases, with 25 bases remaining between them. The CDR3 protein is CASRPGGGTPHSGYTF. The CDR3 DNA reads as TGTGCCAGCAGGCCCGGAGGAGGGACCCCACATTCGGGCTACACCTTC.

This chain uses TRBV2 with TRBJ2-3; D is uncertain. Germline V lookup: CDR1 SNHLY, CDR2 FYNNEI. Trimming pared 0 bases from V and 3 bases from J, leaving 4 bases between. The CDR3 consists of 13 residues. The DNA of the CDR3 is TGTGCCAGCAGTGAAGCCCTAACAGATACGCAGTATTTT. Its translation is CASSEALTDTQYF. The whole variable domain, filled in from reference TRBV2 and TRBJ2-3, reads EPEVTQTPSHQVTQMGQEVILRCVPISNHLYFYWYRQILGQKVEFLVSFYNNEISEKSEIFDDQFSVERPDGSNFTLKIRSTKLEDSAMYFCASSEALTDTQYFGPGTRLTVL.

The CDR3 region is CSVDNNYGYTF. For the CDR3, the DNA is TGCAGCGTTGACAATAACTATGGCTACACCTTC. The chain recombines TRBV29-1 with TRBJ1-2; D not certain. V was pared by 3 bases and J by 1 base, with 3 bases between. The CDR3 has 11 residues. CDR1 and CDR2 (germline): SQVTM, ANQGSEA.

The V gene is TRBV19, the J gene TRBJ1-5; D perhaps matches TRBD1 (6 bases). Per the germline V gene, CDR1 is LNHDA and CDR2 is SQIVND (reference sequence). CDR3 length: 16 residues. V gave up 3 bases and J gave up 0 bases, with 12 bases separating them. DNA for the CDR3: TGTGCCAGTAGTATCTCAGGGGAATATAGCAATCAGCCCCAGCATTTT. Its translation: CASSISGEYSNQPQHF. The whole variable domain, remainder taken from reference TRBV19 and TRBJ1-5, is DGGITQSPKYLFRKEGQNVTLSCEQNLNHDAMYWYRQDPGQGLRLIYYSQIVNDFQKGDIAEGYSVSREKKESFPLTVTSAQKNPTAFYLCASSISGEYSNQPQHFGDGTRLSIL.

This clone was counted only a few times. The V gene is TRBV7-3, the J gene TRBJ2-3, with D possibly matching TRBD1 (6 bases). This CDR3 is built from 15 residues. The germline V gene has CDR1 SGHTA and CDR2 FQGTGA. Trimming removed 5 bases at V and 4 bases at J, with 16 bases between. CDR3 protein: CASSATLQGADTQYF. As DNA, the CDR3 is TGTGCCAGCAGCGCAACCCTACAGGGCGCAGATACGCAGTATTTT.

The rearrangement uses TRBV5-1 and TRBJ2-5, with a tentative D call TRBD2 (6 bases). The end of the DNA aligns better with TRBJ2-7, so the J call may be wrong. Germline CDR1 reads SGHRS; CDR2 reads YFSETQ. The CDR3 length is 15 residues. The CDR3 DNA reads as TGCGCCAGCAGCTTGTTAGGGCTAGCGAGCTACGAGCAGTACTTC. Its protein is CASSLLGLASYEQYF.